A single sample is the source of the 23 T cell receptor beta chains below, sequenced in a study of cytomegalovirus exposure and HLA in healthy donors. PCR involved 60 Vbeta and 13 Jbeta primers. Generated by immunoSEQ multiplex PCR, the TCRdb table keeps only in-frame clones and is missing some. The sample carries under 300,000 clones, 86% recorded once. Sequencing was performed on PBMCs. Receptor source: a man between 35 and 55 years old in good health and CMV-seropositive.

This clone showed up just once. This rearrangement joins TRBV19 to TRBJ1-5; maybe TRBD1 (6 bases). Germline assignment: CDR1 LNHDA and CDR2 SQIVND (reference sequence). The V and J ends lost 1 base and 0 bases respectively, with 13 bases between them. The CDR3 is 17 residues long. CDR3 in amino acids: CASSIGGGRYSNQPQHF. The CDR3 bases are TGTGCCAGTAGTATAGGGGGGGGGCGGTATAGCAATCAGCCCCAGCATTTT.

The chain recombines TRBV19 with TRBJ1-2, with TRBD1 matching over 7 bases. This CDR3 is 14 amino acids long. Germline-derived CDR1 and CDR2 are LNHDA and SQIVND (reference sequence). Losses at the gene ends were 3 bases for V and 4 bases for J; bases not matched to a gene: 5. CDR3 loop: CASSIDRVPYGYTF. The CDR3 region has the DNA TGTGCCAGTAGTATCGACAGGGTCCCCTATGGCTACACCTTC.

The chain uses TRBV9 and TRBJ2-5, with 9 positions matching TRBD2. Per germline, CDR1 SGDLS and CDR2 YYNGEE. The CDR3 sequence is 17 residues long. With 0 bases clipped from V and 1 base from J, the junction kept 7 bases outside the gene matches. CDR3 DNA: TGTGCCAGCAGCGTAGGGCAAGCGGGAGGCCTCCAAGAGACCCAGTACTTC. Translating it yields CASSVGQAGGLQETQYF.

The table lists this clone with a few counts. The V gene is TRBV6-4, the J gene TRBJ2-3; D is unclear. The V gene's germline CDR1 is MRHNA and CDR2 SNTAGT. The CDR3 runs to 14 residues. V lost 4 bases and J lost 4, with 12 bases in between. The CDR3 loop reads CASSALGFADTQYF. CDR3 bases: TGTGCCAGCAGTGCCCTTGGCTTCGCAGATACGCAGTATTTT.

This chain's CDR3 is CSTVRGNYGYTF. The CDR3 bases are TGCAGCACTGTAAGGGGGAACTATGGCTACACCTTC. The chain has TRBV29-1 and TRBJ1-2; a weak D match, TRBD1 (6 bases). The germline V gene encodes CDR1 SQVTM and CDR2 ANQGSEA. Trimming left V 8 bases short and J 2 bases short, with 12 bases between. The CDR3 contains 12 residues.

The chain employs TRBV6-6 and TRBJ2-7, with TRBD2 matching over 7 bases. The CDR3 loop spans 16 amino acids. The J segment lost 2 bases and the V segment lost 2 bases, leaving 9 bases of the junction unmatched. Germline V CDR1 and CDR2: MNHNY, SVGAGI (reference sequence). DNA of the CDR3: TGTGCCAGCAGTTACACTAGCGATAGATCGCCCTACGAGCAGTACTTC. Amino acid sequence: CASSYTSDRSPYEQYF.

This rearrangement joins TRBV10-3 to TRBJ2-7; weak D call: TRBD2 (5 bases). The germline V gene has CDR1 ENHRY and CDR2 SYGVKD. V was shortened by 6 bases and J by 4 bases, with 10 bases between the two germline ends. The CDR3 is made up of 12 amino acids. DNA of the CDR3: TGTGCCATCAGCGGGGTTGGGTACGAGCAGTACTTC. Protein sequence: CAISGVGYEQYF.

Concerning this clone itself: Relative to the germline gene, one junction end is altered; a read error may explain this. The chain combines TRBV7-7 with TRBJ2-3, with D possibly TRBD2 on 6 matching bases. Germline values: CDR1 SSHAT, CDR2 FNYEAQ (reference sequence). This CDR3 has 14 residues. The CDR3 region has the DNA TGTGCTAGCAGCTTTGGAGGGAGCACAGATACGCAGTATTTT. It specifies CASSFGGSTDTQYF.

This clone was seen once. The chain couples TRBV5-5 to TRBJ2-7, with D possibly matching TRBD1 (6 bases). Trimming left V 4 bases short and J 4 bases short, with 9 bases between. The CDR3 consists of 12 residues. Germline V lookup: CDR1 SGHKS, CDR2 YYEKEE (reference sequence). The CDR3 bases are TGTGCCAGCAGCATCGGGACATACGAGCAGTACTTC. Its protein product is CASSIGTYEQYF.

This clone was detected only a few times. The V gene is TRBV6-1, the J gene TRBJ1-1; 7 bases are a match to TRBD1. V lost 1 base, J lost 0 bases, and 5 bases stayed unmatched. Germline lookup yields CDR1 MNHNS and CDR2 SASEGT. CDR3 length: 16 residues. This chain's CDR3 is CASSEVRGDMNTEAFF. DNA of the CDR3: TGTGCCAGCAGTGAAGTCAGGGGGGACATGAACACTGAAGCTTTCTTT.

In this sample, this clone turned up once. The chain recombines TRBV27 with TRBJ2-7, with TRBD2 identical over 10 bases. Germline CDR1 MNHEY, CDR2 SMNVEV (reference sequence). J was trimmed by 9 bases and V by 6 bases; bases with no gene match: 11. CDR3 size: 14 residues. In DNA, the CDR3 is TGTGCCAGCAGCTCTAGCGGGAGAGCACGAGGGCAGTACTTC. Translated: CASSSSGRARGQYF.

CDR3 bases: TGTGCCAGCGGTCCGGACAGGGCCTATGGCTACACCTTC. Its protein is CASGPDRAYGYTF. The rearrangement joins TRBV5-4 to TRBJ1-2, with 8 positions matching TRBD1. The germline V gene encodes CDR1 SGHNT and CDR2 YYREEE (reference sequence). The CDR3 runs 13 residues. J gave up 4 bases and V 7 bases, and 6 bases lay outside the gene matches.

The rearrangement uses TRBV10-3 and TRBJ1-1; D call uncertain. The germline V gene encodes CDR1 ENHRY and CDR2 SYGVKD. Trimming left V 2 bases short and J 5 bases short, with 15 bases between. The CDR3 runs 15 residues. The CDR3 loop is CAISEKESPGTEAFF. The CDR3 coding sequence is TGTGCCATCAGTGAGAAGGAGTCTCCGGGAACTGAAGCTTTCTTT.

The J gene is TRBJ2-7, the V gene TRBV19; D is ambiguous. Looked up from germline, CDR1 is LNHDA and CDR2 is SQIVND (reference sequence). Between the trimmed V and J ends, which lost 4 bases and 0 bases, there was a span of 10 bases. The length of the CDR3 is 14 residues. DNA of the CDR3: TGTGCCAGTAGTACTAGTGGGTTCTCCTACGAGCAGTACTTC. It codes for CASSTSGFSYEQYF.

This clone was observed a few times. This chain connects TRBV6-6 to TRBJ1-1, with 7 bases matching TRBD1. V shed 6 bases and J 1 base; nucleotides not matched to a gene: 8. The CDR3 sequence is 15 residues long. Germline V gene data show CDR1 as MNHNY and CDR2 as SVGAGI (reference sequence). CDR3 nucleotide sequence: TGTGCCAGCAGCCTGCCGGGACAGCAGAACACTGAAGCTTTCTTT. It yields the protein CASSLPGQQNTEAFF.

This sequence joins TRBV27 and TRBJ2-7; 13 bases are a match to TRBD2. The CDR3 has 15 residues. V lost 5 bases and J lost 5; bases outside the gene matches: 6. Germline V gene data show CDR1 as MNHEY and CDR2 as SMNVEV (reference sequence). Here the CDR3 DNA reads TGTGCCAGCAGTAGCGGACTAGCGGGAGTTCACGAGCAGTACTTC. Amino acid sequence: CASSSGLAGVHEQYF.

As regards this clone: Distinct nucleotide sequences in the sample also encode this CDR3. The chain recombines TRBV4-1 with TRBJ2-7; 11 bases are shared with TRBD1. Germline lookup yields CDR1 MGHRA and CDR2 YSYEKL. Trimming removed 1 base from V and 3 bases from J; junction bases left unmatched: 2. The CDR3 contains 15 residues. The CDR3 region is CASSQGGTGGYEQYF. The CDR3 DNA follows: TGCGCCAGCAGCCAAGGGGGGACAGGGGGCTACGAGCAGTACTTC.

This clone has only one observation. The chain joins TRBV5-1 to TRBJ2-5, with D tentatively TRBD2 (5 bases). The J call may be wrong; the DNA end is better matched by TRBJ2-7. Germline V gene lookup returns CDR1 SGHRS and CDR2 YFSETQ. The CDR3 loop spans 11 amino acids. The CDR3 coding sequence is TGCGCCAGCGGCGGAGGTTACGAGCAGTACTTC. Translation: CASGGGYEQYF.

As regards this clone: Germline and junction disagree at one end, which may indicate a read error. CDR3 sequence (DNA): TGTTCCAGCAGTCAGGGGGCTTCGGCTAATGAAAAACTGTTTTTT. This encodes CSSSQGASANEKLFF. V and J are TRBV7-9 and TRBJ1-4; 8 bases line up with TRBD1. The CDR3 is made up of 15 amino acids. Germline V gene sequence: CDR1 SEHNR, CDR2 FQNEAQ (reference sequence).

The chain employs TRBV28 and TRBJ1-4; tentatively, D is TRBD1 (6 bases). Germline CDR1 MDHEN, CDR2 SYDVKM. CDR3 length equals 12 residues. Trimming shortened V by 6 bases and J by 8 bases, and 10 bases separated the two germline ends. Written as DNA, the CDR3 is TGTGCCAGCAGCTACAGGGACGAAAAACTGTTTTTT. It specifies CASSYRDEKLFF.

This clone has only one observation. Other DNA sequences within the sample encode an identical CDR3. This chain connects TRBV27 to TRBJ1-5; 7 positions match TRBD1. CDR3 length: 15 residues. Trimming removed 5 bases from V and 0 bases from J; junction bases left unmatched: 4. Germline V gives CDR1 MNHEY, CDR2 SMNVEV (reference sequence). CDR3 sequence reads: CASSPTGASNQPQHF. In DNA form, the CDR3 reads TGTGCCAGCAGTCCTACAGGGGCTAGCAATCAGCCCCAGCATTTT.

The table lists this clone with a few counts. V gene TRBV7-9 combines with J gene TRBJ2-6; D possibly corresponds to TRBD1 (6 bases). With 3 bases removed from V and 12 bases from J, the gap between germline ends came to 15 bases. Germline V gene lookup returns CDR1 SEHNR and CDR2 FQNEAQ (reference sequence). The CDR3 runs 14 residues. CDR3 residues: CASSLVQGSPVLTF. DNA for the CDR3: TGTGCCAGCAGCTTGGTGCAGGGGAGTCCCGTCCTGACTTTC.

This rearrangement joins TRBV11-3 to TRBJ2-1; 9 bases are a match to TRBD2. CDR1 SGHNT and CDR2 YENEEA come from the germline V gene. The junction had 7 bases not matched to a gene; V was cut back by 0 bases and J by 10 bases. This CDR3 contains 15 residues. CDR3 nucleotides: TGTGCCAGCAGCTTAGAGCGCGGGAGGGCCCAGGAGCAGTTCTTC. It yields the protein CASSLERGRAQEQFF.